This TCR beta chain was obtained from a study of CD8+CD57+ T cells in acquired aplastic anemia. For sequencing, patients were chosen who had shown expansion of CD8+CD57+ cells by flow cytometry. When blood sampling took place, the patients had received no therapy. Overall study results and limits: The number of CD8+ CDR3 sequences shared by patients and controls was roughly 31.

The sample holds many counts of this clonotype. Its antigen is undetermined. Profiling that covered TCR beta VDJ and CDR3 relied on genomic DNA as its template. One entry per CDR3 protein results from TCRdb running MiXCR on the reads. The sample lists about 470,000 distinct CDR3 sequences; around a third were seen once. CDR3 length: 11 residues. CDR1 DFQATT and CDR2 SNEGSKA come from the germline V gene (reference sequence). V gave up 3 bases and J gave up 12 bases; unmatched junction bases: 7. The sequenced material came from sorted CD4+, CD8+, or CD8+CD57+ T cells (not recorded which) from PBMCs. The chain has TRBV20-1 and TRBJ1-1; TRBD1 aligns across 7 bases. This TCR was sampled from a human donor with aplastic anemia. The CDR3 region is CSARDRPGSFF. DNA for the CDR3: TGCAGTGCTAGGGACAGGCCCGGGTCTTTCTTT.